The 11 T cell receptor beta chains below all came from one sample that was sequenced in a study of human T cells and chemical hapten exposure. This sample's time point: patch test 1, 2 weeks after DPC sensitization. The treatment: therapeutic diphenylcyclopropenone sensitization with weekly scalp DPC. MiXCR, applied by TCRdb to the RACE reads, yields one record per CDR3 protein. The sample has about 340,000 distinct CDR3 sequences; approximately 6.9% are singletons. The sample was whole blood, taken in connection with sensitization to the hapten diphenylcyclopropenone (DPC). The receptor source for this set is a woman between 18 and 29 years old with alopecia areata. Some clones in this sample may be carry-over from other donors' samples.

This clonotype appeared many times. The genes are TRBV9 and TRBJ1-1; D remains ambiguous. Germline assignment: CDR1 SGDLS and CDR2 YYNGEE. V gave up 2 bases and J gave up 1 base, with 6 bases separating them. CDR3 length equals 13 residues. The CDR3 protein is CASSVEWNTEAFF. The CDR3 DNA follows: TGTGCCAGCAGCGTCGAATGGAACACTGAAGCTTTCTTT. The full variable domain, rest sourced from reference TRBV9 and TRBJ1-1, is DSGVTQTPKHLITATGQRVTLRCSPRSGDLSVYWYQQSLDQGLQFLIQYYNGEERAKGNILERFSAQQFPDLHSELNLSSLELGDSALYFCASSVEWNTEAFFGQGTRLTVV.

The chain carries TRBV4-2 and TRBJ2-7; 7 bases align to TRBD1. V was clipped by 0 bases and J by 3 bases; unmatched bases: 14. The CDR3 extends over 18 amino acids. Germline V gene sequence: CDR1 LGHNA, CDR2 YNFKEQ. CDR3: CASSQDSPIMTGLYEQYF. The CDR3 DNA reads as TGTGCCAGCAGCCAAGATTCACCCATCATGACAGGGCTCTACGAGCAGTACTTC.

The chain couples TRBV6-2 or TRBV6-3 to TRBJ1-1, with TRBD1 identical over 7 bases. The germline V gene has CDR1 MNHEY and CDR2 SVGEGT. This CDR3 is built from 14 residues. Germline trimming cut 10 bases from V and 1 base from J; bases unmatched to any gene: 9. The CDR3 nucleotides are TGTGCCACCTACCGACAGGGCGGGAACACTGAAGCTTTCTTT. This codes for CATYRQGGNTEAFF.

The J gene is TRBJ1-2, the V gene TRBV3-1; 11 bases map to TRBD1. Germline V lookup: CDR1 LGHDT, CDR2 YNNKEL (reference sequence). This CDR3 is 14 amino acids long. V dropped 4 bases and J dropped 8; count of bases not matched to a gene: 6. The CDR3 DNA sequence: TGTGCCAGCAGCCCAATGGACAGGGGGCACGGCTACACCTTC. Residues: CASSPMDRGHGYTF.

This clonotype was recorded a few times. The chain carries TRBV6-1 and TRBJ2-5; D might be TRBD2 (7 bases). The CDR3 length is 14 residues. In germline, CDR1 is MNHNS, CDR2 SASEGT. Trimming left V 0 bases short and J 5 bases short, with 10 bases between. CDR3 sequence reads: CASSEAWGGETQYF. CDR3 DNA: TGTGCCAGCAGTGAAGCCTGGGGGGGCGAGACCCAGTACTTC.

This clonotype was detected ten times or more. The chain is built from TRBV7-2 and TRBJ1-2; TRBD1 aligns across 11 bases. The V segment lost 5 bases and the J segment 4 bases; nucleotides outside the gene matches: 3. The CDR3 is 14 amino acids. Germline V CDR1 and CDR2: SGHTA, FQGNSA. The CDR3 region is CASSRDRGGYGYTF. CDR3 DNA sequence: TGTGCCAGCAGCCGGGACAGGGGGGGCTATGGCTACACCTTC.

There are a few counts of this clonotype. The V call is TRBV6-1, the J call TRBJ2-7; the D gene is possibly TRBD1 (5 bases). This CDR3 is 12 amino acids long. V dropped 9 bases and J dropped 6 bases, with 15 bases sitting between them. CDR1 is MNHNS, CDR2 SASEGT, per germline. DNA of the CDR3: TGTGCCAGTAGAGGTCAGGGATCCGAGCAGTACTTC. Translating it yields CASRGQGSEQYF.

The V gene is TRBV20-1, the J gene TRBJ2-7; TRBD2 matches 8 bases. The trim removed 4 bases at V and 7 bases at J, leaving 9 bases unmatched. This CDR3 has 13 amino acids. Per the germline V gene, CDR1 is DFQATT and CDR2 is SNEGSKA (reference sequence). In DNA, the CDR3 is TGCAGTGCTATCCCGGGAGGGGTTAGAGAGCAGTACTTC. The encoded protein is CSAIPGGVREQYF.

As for this clonotype: The junction shows a germline mismatch at one end, possibly a read error. The chain is built from TRBV12-3 or TRBV12-4 and TRBJ2-5, with D unresolved. The CDR3 spans 10 residues. CDR3: CASSLRQLHF. CDR3 nucleotide sequence: TGTGCCAGCAGTTTACGTCAGTTGCACTTC.

Only a few counts were recorded for this clonotype. The chain recombines TRBV7-9 with TRBJ1-1, with TRBD1 identical over 10 bases. The trim removed 5 bases at V and 5 bases at J, leaving 5 bases unmatched. The CDR3 is made up of 14 amino acids. Germline CDR1 SEHNR, CDR2 FQNEAQ (reference sequence). CDR3 DNA: TGTGCCAGCAGCCTGACAGGGGGCTTGACTGAAGCTTTCTTT. This translates into CASSLTGGLTEAFF.

This clonotype was counted between two and nine times. The CDR3 spells CASSLPGNNSPLHF. As DNA, the CDR3 is TGTGCCAGCAGTTTACCCGGAAATAATTCACCCCTCCACTTT. The rearrangement joins TRBV28 to TRBJ1-6, with unresolved D. The CDR3 totals 14 residues. The germline V and J ends were trimmed by 2 bases and 5 bases, with 7 bases remaining between them. Germline CDR1 MDHEN, CDR2 SYDVKM.